This T cell receptor (beta chain) was obtained from a study of T cell responses to AZD1222 COVID-19 vaccine. The CDR3 is 14 residues long. The junction had 5 bases not matched to a gene; V was cut back by 3 bases and J by 6 bases. Germline-derived CDR1 and CDR2 are SEHNR and FQNEAQ (reference sequence). Pooling covered second doses at about 4 or about 12 weeks. Study findings and constraints: Baseline serology detected seropositivity in only 5 or 6 AZD1222 recipients. Breadth and depth of Spike-specific TCRs rose after two AZD1222 doses. The sample set comprised mostly white British donors with more females, and clonal diversity was possibly underestimated.

The assay was immunoSEQ multiplex PCR, and TCRdb's table has in-frame clones only and misses some. The sample includes about 42,000 clones, about 91% of them seen just once. About this clone itself: Its antigen is as yet unknown.

Source: peripheral blood, taken 28 days after the second AZD1222 dose. This sequence joins TRBV7-9 and TRBJ1-1, with 9 bases aligning to TRBD1. This receptor was obtained from an adult who received the AZD1222 COVID-19 vaccine. CDR3 sequence: CASSFGQGRAEAFF. CDR3 in DNA: TGTGCCAGCAGCTTCGGACAGGGGAGGGCTGAAGCTTTCTTT.